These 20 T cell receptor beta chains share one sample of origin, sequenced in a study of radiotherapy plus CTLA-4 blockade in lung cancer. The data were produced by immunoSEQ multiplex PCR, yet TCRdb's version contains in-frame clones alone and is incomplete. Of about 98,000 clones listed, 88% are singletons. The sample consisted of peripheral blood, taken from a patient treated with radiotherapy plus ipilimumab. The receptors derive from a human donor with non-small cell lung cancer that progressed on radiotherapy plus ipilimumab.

The CDR3 DNA follows: TGTGCCTGGACTAGCGGGAGAAGGGAGCAGTACTTC. Translation: CAWTSGRREQYF. The chain carries TRBV30 and TRBJ2-7; 10 bases are shared with TRBD2. After removal of 4 bases from V and 7 bases from J, the junction contained 4 bases not matched to a gene. This CDR3 is 12 amino acids long. CDR1 and CDR2 from the germline V gene are GTSNPN and SVGIG (reference sequence). The full variable domain, in which reference TRBV30 and TRBJ2-7 provide the parts outside the CDR3, is SQTIHQWPATLVQPVGSPLSLECTVEGTSNPNLYWYRQAAGRGLQLLFYSVGIGQISSEVPQNLSASRPQDRQFILSSKKLLLSDSGFYLCAWTSGRREQYFGPGTRLTVT.

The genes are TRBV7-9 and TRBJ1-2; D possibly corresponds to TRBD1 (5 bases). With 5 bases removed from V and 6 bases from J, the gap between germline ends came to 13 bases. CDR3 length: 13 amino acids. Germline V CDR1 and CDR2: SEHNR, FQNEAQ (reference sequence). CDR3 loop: CASSGQGADGYTF. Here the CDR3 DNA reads TGTGCCAGCAGCGGCCAAGGGGCCGATGGCTACACCTTC.

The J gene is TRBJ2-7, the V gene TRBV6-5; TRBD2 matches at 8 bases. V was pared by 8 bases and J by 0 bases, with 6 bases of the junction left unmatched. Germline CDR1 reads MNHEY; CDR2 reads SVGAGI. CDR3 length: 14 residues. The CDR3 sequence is CASQAGTSSYEQYF. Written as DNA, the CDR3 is TGTGCCAGCCAAGCCGGGACTAGCTCCTACGAGCAGTACTTC.

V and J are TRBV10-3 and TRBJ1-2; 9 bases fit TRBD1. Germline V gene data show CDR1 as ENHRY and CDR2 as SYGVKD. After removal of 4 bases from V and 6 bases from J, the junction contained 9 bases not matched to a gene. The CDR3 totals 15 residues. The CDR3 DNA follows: TGTGCCATCAGTGGGACAGGGGACGCAACAGATGGCTACACCTTC. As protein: CAISGTGDATDGYTF.

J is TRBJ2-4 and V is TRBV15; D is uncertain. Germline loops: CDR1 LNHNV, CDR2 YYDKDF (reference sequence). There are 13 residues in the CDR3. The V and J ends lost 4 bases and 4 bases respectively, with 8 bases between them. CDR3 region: CATSTGSKNIQYF. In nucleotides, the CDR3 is TGTGCCACCAGCACAGGATCTAAAAACATTCAGTACTTC. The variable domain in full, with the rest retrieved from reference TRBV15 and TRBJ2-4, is DAMVIQNPRYQVTQFGKPVTLSCSQTLNHNVMYWYQQKSSQAPKLLFHYYDKDFNNEADTPDNFQSRRPNTSFCFLDIRSPGLGDTAMYLCATSTGSKNIQYFGAGTRLSVL.

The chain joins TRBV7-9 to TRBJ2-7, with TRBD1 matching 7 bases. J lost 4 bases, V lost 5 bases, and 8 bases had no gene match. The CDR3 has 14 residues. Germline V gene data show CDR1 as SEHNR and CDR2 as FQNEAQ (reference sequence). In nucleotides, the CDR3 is TGTGCCAGCAGCCCAGGACAGGACCGATACGAGCAGTACTTC. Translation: CASSPGQDRYEQYF.

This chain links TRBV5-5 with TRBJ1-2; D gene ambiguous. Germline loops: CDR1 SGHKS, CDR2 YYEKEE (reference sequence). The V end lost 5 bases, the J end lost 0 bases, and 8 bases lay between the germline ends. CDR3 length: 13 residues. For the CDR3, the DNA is TGTGCCAGCAGTATTCCACCTAACTATGGCTACACCTTC. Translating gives CASSIPPNYGYTF. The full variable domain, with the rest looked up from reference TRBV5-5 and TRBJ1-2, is DAGVTQSPTHLIKTRGQQVTLRCSPISGHKSVSWYQQVLGQGPQFIFQYYEKEERGRGNFPDRFSARQFPNYSSELNVNALLLGDSALYLCASSIPPNYGYTFGSGTRLTVV.

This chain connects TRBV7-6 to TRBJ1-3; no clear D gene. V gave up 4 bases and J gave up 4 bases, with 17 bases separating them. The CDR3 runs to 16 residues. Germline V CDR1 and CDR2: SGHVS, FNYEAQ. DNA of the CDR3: TGTGCCAGCAGCTCAAGAGATAGGTCGGGAGGAAACACCATATATTTT. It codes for CASSSRDRSGGNTIYF.

The CDR3 DNA reads TGTGCCACCAGCAGACCGCCGGGACTAGCGGGAGGGAAGTTCTTC. It specifies CATSRPPGLAGGKFF. The rearrangement uses TRBV15 and TRBJ2-1; 16 bases match TRBD2. The CDR3 has 15 residues. The V segment lost 2 bases and the J segment 14 bases; nucleotides outside the gene matches: 6. The germline CDR1 and CDR2 sequences are LNHNV and YYDKDF (reference sequence).

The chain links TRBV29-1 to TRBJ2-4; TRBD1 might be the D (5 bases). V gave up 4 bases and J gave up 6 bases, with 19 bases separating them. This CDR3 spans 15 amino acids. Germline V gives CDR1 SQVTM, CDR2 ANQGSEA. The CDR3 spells CSVVWTPSWGNIQYF. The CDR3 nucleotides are TGCAGCGTTGTATGGACACCCTCCTGGGGAAACATTCAGTACTTC.

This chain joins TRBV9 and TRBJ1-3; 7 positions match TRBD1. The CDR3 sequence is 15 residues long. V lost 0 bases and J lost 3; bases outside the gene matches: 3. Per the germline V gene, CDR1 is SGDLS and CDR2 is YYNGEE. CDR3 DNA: TGTGCCAGCAGCGTAGGACAGGGAAATGGAAACACCATATATTTT. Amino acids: CASSVGQGNGNTIYF.

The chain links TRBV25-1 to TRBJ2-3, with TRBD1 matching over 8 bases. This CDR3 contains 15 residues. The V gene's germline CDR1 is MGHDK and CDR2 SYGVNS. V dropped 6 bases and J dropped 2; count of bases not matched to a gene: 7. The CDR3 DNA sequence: TGTGCCAGCAGCGATGCGGGACAGGTCACAGATACGCAGTATTTT. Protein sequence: CASSDAGQVTDTQYF.

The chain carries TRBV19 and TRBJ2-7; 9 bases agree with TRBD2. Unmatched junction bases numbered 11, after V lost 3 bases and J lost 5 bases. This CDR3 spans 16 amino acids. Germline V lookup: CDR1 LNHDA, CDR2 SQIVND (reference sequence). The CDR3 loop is CASSMGGLAGVNEQYF. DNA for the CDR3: TGTGCCAGTAGTATGGGGGGGTTAGCGGGAGTTAACGAGCAGTACTTC.

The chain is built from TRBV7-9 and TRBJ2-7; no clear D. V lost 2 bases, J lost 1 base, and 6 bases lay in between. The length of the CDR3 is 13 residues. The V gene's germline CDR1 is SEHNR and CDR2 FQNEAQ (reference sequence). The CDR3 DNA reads TGTGCCAGCAGCTTAATAGGTTCCTACGAGCAGTACTTC. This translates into CASSLIGSYEQYF.

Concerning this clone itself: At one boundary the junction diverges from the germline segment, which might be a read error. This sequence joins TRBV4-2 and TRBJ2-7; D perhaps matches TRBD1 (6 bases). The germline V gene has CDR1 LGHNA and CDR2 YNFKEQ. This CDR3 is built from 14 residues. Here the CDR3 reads CASGQGGVFYEQYF. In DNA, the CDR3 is TGTGCCAGCGGCCAAGGGGGAGTATTCTACGAGCAGTACTTC.

CDR3 residues: CASSLSWGLREKLFF. CDR3 DNA sequence: TGTGCCAGCAGTTTATCGTGGGGTCTTAGGGAAAAACTGTTTTTT. The chain links TRBV27 to TRBJ1-4; D is unresolved. Germline V gene lookup returns CDR1 MNHEY and CDR2 SMNVEV (reference sequence). Trimming left V 0 bases short and J 8 bases short, with 13 bases between. The CDR3 length is 15 residues.

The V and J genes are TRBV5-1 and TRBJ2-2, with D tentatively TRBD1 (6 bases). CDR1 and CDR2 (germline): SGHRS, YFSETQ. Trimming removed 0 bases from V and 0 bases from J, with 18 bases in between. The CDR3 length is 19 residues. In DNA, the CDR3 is TGCGCCAGCAGCTTGGTGCCGATCGGACAGTTTTCGAACACCGGGGAGCTGTTTTTT. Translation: CASSLVPIGQFSNTGELFF.

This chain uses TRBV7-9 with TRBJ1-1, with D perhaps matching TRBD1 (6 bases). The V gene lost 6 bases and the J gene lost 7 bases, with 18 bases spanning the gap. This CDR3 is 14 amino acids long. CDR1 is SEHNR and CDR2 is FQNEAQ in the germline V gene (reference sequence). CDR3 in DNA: TGTGCCAGCAGATCGACTTCGTGGGACAATGAAGCTTTCTTT. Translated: CASRSTSWDNEAFF.

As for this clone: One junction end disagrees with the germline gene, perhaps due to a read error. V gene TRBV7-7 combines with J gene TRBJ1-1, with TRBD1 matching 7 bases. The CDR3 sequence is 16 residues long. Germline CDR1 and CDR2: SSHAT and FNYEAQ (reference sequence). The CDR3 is CASSVSGTERNTEAFF. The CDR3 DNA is TGTGCTAGCAGCGTCAGCGGGACAGAAAGAAACACTGAAGCTTTCTTT.

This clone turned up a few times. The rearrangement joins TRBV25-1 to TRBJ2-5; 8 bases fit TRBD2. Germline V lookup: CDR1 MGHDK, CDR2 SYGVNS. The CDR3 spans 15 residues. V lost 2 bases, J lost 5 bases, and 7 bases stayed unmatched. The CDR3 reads CASSELAGGAETQYF. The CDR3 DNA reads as TGTGCCAGCAGTGAACTGGCGGGAGGAGCTGAGACCCAGTACTTC.